This note documents a single T cell receptor beta chain sequence. Its antigen remains undetermined. Per-base qualities were not stored, and no clone one base away is much larger. This entry is derived from a study of control samples from healthy donors and cancer patients (dated by TCRdb to the early 2020s). V and J are truncated by 8 bases and 4 bases respectively, leaving an intervening sequence of 7 bases. Including cysteine and phenylalanine, the CDR3 has 11 amino acids. CDR3 DNA only is kept here, 33 bases in frame from base 1. The germline V gene supplies CDR1 WSHSY and CDR2 SAAADI. The library was obtained by the immunoSEQ multiplex PCR assay. TCRdb mirrors the immuneACCESS table, restricted to in-frame sequences. Some clones are absent from its copies; in checked studies, under half trace to an unresolved V gene, and the reason for the others is unknown. In this sample the table shows roughly 130,000 clones, about 94% of which occur a single time. The ten largest clones represent about 14% of the sample.

The receptor was isolated from a man aged 55 to 70 with colorectal cancer. The sample taken for sequencing was PBMCs. This chain joins TRBV10-2 to TRBJ2-3; TRBD1 is a possible D gene, resting on 6 matching bases. The DNA reads TGCGCCAGCGGGGGCCCAGATACGCAGTATTTT. Its product reads: CASGGPDTQYF.